Reported below is one T cell receptor beta chain. The record originates from a study of identical twins. The CDR3 is made up of 13 amino acids. Trimming cost V 2 bases and J 5 bases, with 9 bases left between them. CDR1 and CDR2 (germline): KGHSH, LQKENI. A universal primer site was created by template switching, with the cDNA bearing unique molecular identifiers. Via MiXCR, TCRdb re-called the 5' RACE reads, giving one row per CDR3 protein. The sample has 600,000 to 700,000 distinct CDR3 sequences, 21% seen once. Separately, the same data were catalogued under a study of T cells expressing NK-cell markers. According to that study: Similarly, these clonotypes led the CD3+CD56-NKG2C+ fraction as well in a few donors.

The clonotype was recovered from a young woman in good health. The material sequenced was PBMCs. The chain joins TRBV18 to TRBJ1-1, with D maybe TRBD1 (5 bases). CDR3 amino acids: CASSPTRETEAFF. DNA for the CDR3: TGTGCCAGCTCACCAACCAGGGAAACTGAAGCTTTCTTT.